This T cell receptor (beta chain) was recovered during a study of monozygotic twins with inflammatory bowel disease. Reanalyzing the 5' RACE reads, TCRdb keeps one entry per CDR3 protein, without DNA. The listing contains about 140,000 distinct CDR3 sequences. The germline CDR1 and CDR2 sequences are SGHNT and YYREEE (reference sequence). This CDR3 spans 14 amino acids. The clonotype was recovered from a human donor with ulcerative colitis or Crohn's disease, or a healthy co-twin of an affected twin (not recorded which). V and J are TRBV5-4 and TRBJ2-5; absent DNA, TCRdb's TRBD2 call cannot be checked. The source material was blood. The CDR3 loop reads CAVLQRGAQETQYF.